One sample yielded the 29 T cell receptor beta chains listed below, sequenced in a study of cytotoxic CD8 clonotypes in ibrutinib-treated CLL. The repertoire was sequenced with immunoSEQ multiplex PCR; TCRdb's copy has only in-frame clones and lacks some. The top ten clones hold roughly 6% of a sample with 300,000 or so clones, roughly 70% of them seen once. The source material was PBMCs, sampled after 36 months of ibrutinib treatment. Every receptor here comes from a human donor with chronic lymphocytic leukemia.

This clone was found many times. V usage is TRBV29-1 and J usage is TRBJ2-1; the D gene is possibly TRBD2 (6 bases). The V end was cut by 4 bases, the J end by 4 bases, with 8 bases between. This CDR3 region has 12 residues. Per germline, CDR1 SQVTM and CDR2 ANQGSEA. In nucleotides, the CDR3 is TGCAGCGTTGGCGGGGATTACAATGAGCAGTTCTTC. Residues: CSVGGDYNEQFF.

The genes are TRBV5-1 and TRBJ2-1; TRBD2 matches at 7 bases. CDR3 length: 16 residues. Looked up from germline, CDR1 is SGHRS and CDR2 is YFSETQ. V was pared by 4 bases and J by 6 bases, with 13 bases of the junction left unmatched. The CDR3 sequence: CASSPPTSLYRNEQFF. In nucleotides, the CDR3 is TGCGCCAGCAGCCCGCCGACTAGCCTCTATCGCAATGAGCAGTTCTTC. Combining the CDR3 with reference TRBV5-1 and TRBJ2-1 gives the whole variable domain KAGVTQTPRYLIKTRGQQVTLSCSPISGHRSVSWYQQTPGQGLQFLFEYFSETQRNKGNFPGRFSGRQFSNSRSEMNVSTLELGDSALYLCASSPPTSLYRNEQFFGPGTRLTVL.

The chain couples TRBV7-8 to TRBJ2-6; D remains ambiguous. Germline V gene sequence: CDR1 SGHVS, CDR2 FQNEAQ. The CDR3 spans 16 residues. Trimming took off 4 bases at V and 0 bases at J, with 10 bases between the two ends. The DNA for the CDR3 is TGTGCCAGCAGCTCCCGACGGAGCTCTGGGGCCAACGTCCTGACTTTC. Its protein is CASSSRRSSGANVLTF.

This clone was counted only a few times. The J gene is TRBJ2-5, the V gene TRBV6-6; D is tentatively TRBD1 or TRBD2 (6 bases each). Deletions cut 2 bases from V and 5 bases from J, with 9 bases between. This CDR3 has 13 residues. Germline CDR1 MNHNY, CDR2 SVGAGI (reference sequence). Here the CDR3 DNA reads TGTGCCAGCAGTTACGGGGGGCCGGAGACCCAGTACTTC. Translation gives CASSYGGPETQYF.

The chain employs TRBV7-8 and TRBJ2-7; D possibly corresponds to TRBD2 (6 bases). Germline CDR1 and CDR2: SGHVS and FQNEAQ. This CDR3 contains 14 residues. Trimming removed 0 bases from V and 7 bases from J, with 13 bases in between. The CDR3 bases are TGTGCCAGCAGCTTAGCGGCGGGGAGACAGGAGCAGTACTTC. The encoded protein is CASSLAAGRQEQYF. The whole variable domain, filled in from reference TRBV7-8 and TRBJ2-7, reads GAGVSQSPRYKVAKRGQDVALRCDPISGHVSLFWYQQALGQGPEFLTYFQNEAQLDKSGLPSDRFFAERPEGSVSTLKIQRTQQEDSAVYLCASSLAAGRQEQYFGPGTRLTVT.

A few counts support this clone. The chain couples TRBV7-8 to TRBJ1-1, with no clear D. Trimming pared 5 bases from V and 7 bases from J, leaving 11 bases between. This CDR3 is 12 amino acids long. Germline loops: CDR1 SGHVS, CDR2 FQNEAQ. CDR3 loop: CASSPGSGEAFF. CDR3 in DNA: TGTGCCAGCAGCCCGGGGTCGGGTGAAGCTTTCTTT.

This clone has only a few counts. The chain joins TRBV6-5 to TRBJ2-1; the match to TRBD1 covers 10 bases. With V trimmed by 2 bases and J by 8 bases, 3 bases remained unmatched. Looked up from germline, CDR1 is MNHEY and CDR2 is SVGAGI. The CDR3 totals 14 residues. CDR3: CASSYGTGVDEQFF. In DNA, the CDR3 is TGTGCCAGCAGTTACGGGACAGGGGTGGATGAGCAGTTCTTC.

V is TRBV27 and J is TRBJ1-2; 8 positions agree with TRBD1. J was trimmed by 8 bases and V by 5 bases; bases with no gene match: 10. The germline CDR1 and CDR2 sequences are MNHEY and SMNVEV (reference sequence). The CDR3 consists of 14 residues. The CDR3 sequence is CASSKGTGVVGYTF. The CDR3 bases are TGTGCCAGCAGTAAAGGGACAGGTGTTGTCGGCTACACCTTC.

This chain joins TRBV7-8 and TRBJ2-1; D gene uncertain. Germline-derived CDR1 and CDR2 are SGHVS and FQNEAQ. The CDR3 length is 15 residues. V dropped 5 bases and J dropped 4 bases, with 15 bases sitting between them. This CDR3 reads CASSPGGLGYNEQFF. CDR3 coding DNA: TGTGCCAGCAGCCCCGGTGGTCTGGGGTACAATGAGCAGTTCTTC.

The J gene is TRBJ2-7, the V gene TRBV28; D call uncertain. The CDR3 contains 11 residues. Germline V gene data show CDR1 as MDHEN and CDR2 as SYDVKM. In nucleotides, the CDR3 is TGTGCAGCCGGTTCCCGCTACGAGCAGTACTTC. Protein: CAAGSRYEQYF.

The chain uses TRBV9 and TRBJ1-1; tentatively, D is TRBD1 (6 bases). The CDR3 has 17 amino acids. Germline V gene data show CDR1 as SGDLS and CDR2 as YYNGEE. V was pared by 3 bases and J by 5 bases, with 23 bases between. The CDR3 coding sequence is TGTGCCAGCAGCGCAGGGGCCAGTTTGGGACGAGGAACTGAAGCTTTCTTT. This translates into CASSAGASLGRGTEAFF.

The DNA of the CDR3 is TGCGCCAGCAGCTTGGAGGCAGGGGACTATGGCTACACCTTC. Protein sequence: CASSLEAGDYGYTF. The genes are TRBV5-1 and TRBJ1-2; D perhaps matches TRBD1 (6 bases). With 0 bases removed from V and 3 bases from J, the gap between germline ends came to 9 bases. The germline V gene has CDR1 SGHRS and CDR2 YFSETQ. The CDR3 spans 14 residues.

V usage is TRBV6-1 and J usage is TRBJ2-7, with D tentatively TRBD1 or TRBD2 (5 bases each). The germline CDR1 and CDR2 sequences are MNHNS and SASEGT. The CDR3 totals 11 residues. V was cut by 5 bases and J by 9 bases, with 11 bases left in between. Here the CDR3 DNA reads TGTGCCAGCAGTTATCATGGGGGGCAGTACTTC. It is translated as CASSYHGGQYF.

This clone came up a few times. The chain couples TRBV11-3 to TRBJ2-3, with D unresolved. CDR3 length: 13 amino acids. V was cut by 4 bases and J by 6 bases, with 11 bases left in between. Germline CDR1 is SGHNT and CDR2 is YENEEA. CDR3 sequence (DNA): TGTGCCAGCAGCTCGCCCCGGGTGGATACGCAGTATTTT. This encodes CASSSPRVDTQYF.

The chain couples TRBV5-1 to TRBJ2-3, with 10 bases aligning to TRBD1. Germline loops: CDR1 SGHRS, CDR2 YFSETQ. CDR3 length equals 14 residues. Trimming at V came to 6 bases and at J to 5 bases, leaving 6 bases not matched to a gene. CDR3 in amino acids: CASTTGGFEDTQYF. The CDR3 nucleotides are TGCGCCAGCACGACAGGGGGCTTTGAAGATACGCAGTATTTT.

The chain uses TRBV4-1 and TRBJ2-7; D may correspond to TRBD1 or TRBD2 (5 bases each). V shed 1 base and J shed 4 bases, with 20 bases lying between them. This CDR3 has 17 residues. The germline gives CDR1 MGHRA, CDR2 YSYEKL. The CDR3 is CASSQGTGSGRGYEQYF. The DNA for the CDR3 is TGCGCCAGCAGCCAAGGGACGGGGTCAGGGCGCGGTTACGAGCAGTACTTC.

The chain employs TRBV25-1 and TRBJ2-7, with unresolved D. Trimming took 3 bases from V and 6 from J, leaving 3 bases between them. The CDR3 totals 10 residues. CDR1 and CDR2 from the germline V gene are MGHDK and SYGVNS. CDR3 DNA: TGTGCCAGCAGTGATTTCGAGCAGTACTTC. Its translation is CASSDFEQYF.

The chain couples TRBV29-1 to TRBJ2-1; 7 bases match TRBD2. In germline, CDR1 is SQVTM, CDR2 ANQGSEA. The CDR3 has 16 amino acids. Trimming removed 1 base from V and 2 bases from J; junction bases left unmatched: 8. The CDR3 region has the DNA TGCAGCGTTGAAGGTGGGGCGGGAGCCCCCTACAATGAGCAGTTCTTC. It yields the protein CSVEGGAGAPYNEQFF.

This clone was observed a handful of times. V gene TRBV19 combines with J gene TRBJ2-3, with 13 bases fitting TRBD2. V trimming: 4 bases; J trimming: 4 bases; junction bases outside the gene matches: 11. The CDR3 contains 18 residues. CDR1 LNHDA and CDR2 SQIVND come from the germline V gene (reference sequence). The CDR3 bases are TGTGCCAGTAGTAACCCACGCTTCGGACTAGCGGGAGCAGATACGCAGTATTTT. This gives the protein CASSNPRFGLAGADTQYF.

This chain links TRBV19 with TRBJ2-7; D is tentatively TRBD1 or TRBD2 (5 bases each). The germline V and J ends were trimmed by 9 bases and 1 base, with 13 bases remaining between them. This CDR3 is 13 amino acids long. Germline V gives CDR1 LNHDA, CDR2 SQIVND (reference sequence). The CDR3 bases are TGTGCCAGCAGGGACCAACCATCCTACGAGCAGTACTTC. This encodes CASRDQPSYEQYF.

The chain links TRBV2 to TRBJ2-7; 8 bases line up with TRBD2. This CDR3 is 20 amino acids long. V shed 4 bases and J 3 bases; nucleotides not matched to a gene: 23. CDR1 is SNHLY and CDR2 is FYNNEI in the germline V gene. The CDR3 here is CASSVYSGDLPRPPNYEQYF. The CDR3 nucleotides read TGTGCCAGCAGTGTTTATAGCGGGGACCTTCCGCGGCCCCCCAACTACGAGCAGTACTTC.

In nucleotides, the CDR3 is TGTGCCAGCAGCGACAGCAACACTGAAGCTTTCTTT. It yields the protein CASSDSNTEAFF. The chain employs TRBV9 and TRBJ1-1; D unresolved. CDR1 SGDLS and CDR2 YYNGEE come from the germline V gene. V gave up 3 bases and J gave up 2 bases, with 5 bases separating them. The CDR3 totals 12 residues. Looking up the rest from reference TRBV9 and TRBJ1-1 gives the full variable domain: DSGVTQTPKHLITATGQRVTLRCSPRSGDLSVYWYQQSLDQGLQFLIQYYNGEERAKGNILERFSAQQFPDLHSELNLSSLELGDSALYFCASSDSNTEAFFGQGTRLTVV.

This clone showed up just a few times. This chain connects TRBV6-5 to TRBJ2-3; D uncertain. This CDR3 is 16 amino acids long. Trimming shortened V by 0 bases and J by 2 bases, and 12 bases separated the two germline ends. CDR1 and CDR2 (germline): MNHEY, SVGAGI. CDR3 sequence reads: CASSYSSGLATDTQYF. The CDR3 region has the DNA TGTGCCAGCAGTTACTCGTCCGGGTTGGCCACAGATACGCAGTATTTT.

This clone was counted a few times. The chain has TRBV6-1 and TRBJ2-3; D gene unclear. In germline, CDR1 is MNHNS, CDR2 SASEGT. The length of the CDR3 is 13 residues. V lost 6 bases and J 0 bases, leaving 7 bases between the germline ends. This CDR3 is CASRALSTDTQYF. For the CDR3, the DNA is TGTGCCAGCAGGGCACTTAGCACAGATACGCAGTATTTT.

The gene calls are TRBV6-4 and TRBJ2-5; D remains unclear. V lost 8 bases to trimming and J lost 4 bases, with 14 bases between them. Germline CDR1 MRHNA, CDR2 SNTAGT. The CDR3 runs 13 residues. Here the CDR3 reads CASSHVPGETQYF. For the CDR3, the DNA is TGTGCCAGCTCTCATGTCCCGGGAGAGACCCAGTACTTC.

CDR3 loop: CASSEFRGAEKLFF. The CDR3 region has the DNA TGTGCCAGCAGTGAATTCAGGGGAGCTGAAAAACTGTTTTTT. This chain uses TRBV2 with TRBJ1-4, with a possible D match to TRBD1 (6 bases). Germline assignment: CDR1 SNHLY and CDR2 FYNNEI. The V gene lost 2 bases and the J gene lost 7 bases, with 11 bases spanning the gap. This CDR3 contains 14 residues.

V and J are TRBV5-6 and TRBJ1-2; TRBD1 aligns across 7 bases. From germline, CDR1 is SGHDT and CDR2 YYEEEE. The trim removed 2 bases at V and 0 bases at J, leaving 4 bases unmatched. The CDR3 is 15 residues long. CDR3 protein: CASSLAGGTNYGYTF. CDR3 in DNA: TGTGCCAGCAGCTTAGCAGGGGGAACTAACTATGGCTACACCTTC.

The chain links TRBV19 to TRBJ2-1; D tentatively fits TRBD1 or TRBD2 (5 bases each). This CDR3 is built from 14 residues. V lost 10 bases, J lost 5 bases, and 18 bases lay in between. Germline assignment: CDR1 LNHDA and CDR2 SQIVND (reference sequence). In DNA, the CDR3 is TGTGCCACCCGTCACGGGACGGCCGACAATGAGCAGTTCTTC. Translated: CATRHGTADNEQFF.

A single count supports this clone. The chain has TRBV19 and TRBJ1-2; D call uncertain. Germline CDR1 is LNHDA and CDR2 is SQIVND (reference sequence). The V end was cut by 2 bases, the J end by 5 bases, with 18 bases between. The CDR3 extends over 16 amino acids. CDR3 amino acids: CASSIRLYTPEYGYTF. The CDR3 nucleotides read TGTGCCAGTAGTATAAGGCTTTACACCCCGGAGTATGGCTACACCTTC.